This T cell receptor beta chain emerged from a study of Ad26.COV2.S vaccination and SARS-CoV-2 variants. The protocol was immunoSEQ multiplex PCR, while the TCRdb copy is restricted to in-frame clones and leaves out a portion. The sample carries about 460,000 clones, about 89% recorded once. Treatment described: approximately 18 received Ad26.COV2.S at low or high dose, single or two shots; 5 received placebo; per-sample allocation not given. Material that was analyzed had been drawn on day 63 after the first vaccine or placebo injection. The CDR3 has 15 residues. The germline V and J ends were trimmed by 6 bases and 5 bases, with 19 bases remaining between them. Germline CDR1 is ENHRY and CDR2 is SYGVKD.

The material sequenced was peripheral blood, taken in a trial of Ad26.COV2.S vaccine versus placebo. The chain combines TRBV10-3 with TRBJ2-5; D may correspond to TRBD1 or TRBD2 (6 bases each). The sequence came from a person aged 18-65 years who received the Ad26.COV2.S COVID-19 vaccine or a placebo. This chain's CDR3 is CAISATGALGETQYF. As DNA, the CDR3 is TGTGCCATCAGCGCTACGGGGGCCCTAGGGGAGACCCAGTACTTC.